This T cell receptor (beta chain) was recovered during a study of CD8 T cells in Susac syndrome. This clonotype is a singleton in its sample. RNA totalling roughly 0.45 to 1 ug underwent reverse transcription with random hexamers. The authors amplified TCR beta CDR3 across 54 Vbeta and 13 Jbeta using immunoSEQ multiplex PCR. TCRdb re-called the immunoSEQ multiplex PCR reads with MiXCR, one entry per CDR3 protein. The repertoire consists of around 170,000 distinct CDR3 sequences, with roughly nine tenths occurring once and the leading ten covering around 0.08%. V lost 8 bases, J lost 2 bases, and 5 bases stayed unmatched. In germline, CDR1 is MDHEN, CDR2 SYDVKM. The CDR3 is made up of 13 amino acids.

This chain uses TRBV28 with TRBJ2-5, with 7 positions matching TRBD1. Source material: CD4+ T cells from PBMCs. This TCR was sampled from a human donor in good health. The CDR3 protein is CASRDSTQETQYF. As DNA, the CDR3 is TGTGCCAGCCGGGACAGTACTCAAGAGACCCAGTACTTC.